This TCR beta chain originates from a study of blood T cell repertoires in COVID-19. About the research overall: Spain, Italy and the United States supplied samples that represented acute and convalescent COVID-19. The analysed material was cDNA or gDNA that came from T cells, B-cell-depleted T cells, or PBMCs.

Source study methods: Reference gene primers were amplified, and this amplification served to estimate nucleated cell counts. Sequencing was performed with immunoSEQ multiplex PCR; in TCRdb, only in-frame clones are kept and a portion is missing. V, J and clone size were drawn from that table, and D and trimming were deduced from the DNA. The sample gives about 68,000 clones, 80% to 90% of which show up once; 8% to 10% is in the top ten. Trimming took off 5 bases at V and 3 bases at J, with 19 bases between the two ends. The CDR3 sequence is 16 residues long. Germline V gene sequence: CDR1 LGHNT, CDR2 FRNRAP.

The source of this sequence is a man aged 50-59 years with active COVID-19. The sample was peripheral blood. The chain links TRBV12-5 to TRBJ1-1; maybe TRBD1 (5 bases). The CDR3 spells CASGTGTSWEDTEAFF. The CDR3 region has the DNA TGTGCTAGTGGTACCGGGACGTCCTGGGAGGACACTGAAGCTTTCTTT.